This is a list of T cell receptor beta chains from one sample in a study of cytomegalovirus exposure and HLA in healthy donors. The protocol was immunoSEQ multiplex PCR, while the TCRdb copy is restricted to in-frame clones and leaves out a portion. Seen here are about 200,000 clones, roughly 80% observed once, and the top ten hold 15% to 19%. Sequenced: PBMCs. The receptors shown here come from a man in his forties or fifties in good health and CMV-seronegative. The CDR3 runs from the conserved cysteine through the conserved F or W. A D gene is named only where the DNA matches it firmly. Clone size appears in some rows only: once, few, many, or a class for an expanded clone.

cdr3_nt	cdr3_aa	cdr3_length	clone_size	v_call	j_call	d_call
TGTGCCAGCAGCCTCGGACTGGCTTGGAGACTGTTTTTT	CASSLGLAWRLFF	13	-	TRBV7-8	TRBJ1-4	-
TGTGCCAGTTCTCGGACTGCGCAAGCCTACGAGCAGTACTTC	CASSRTAQAYEQYF	14	-	TRBV6-5	TRBJ2-7	-
TGTGCTAGTGGTTTGAGTGGGGCGGACAGTAAAGATCAGCCCCAGCATTTT	CASGLSGADSKDQPQHF	17	-	TRBV12-5	TRBJ1-5	-
TGTGCCTGGAGCCGGTTCTATGGCTACACCTTC	CAWSRFYGYTF	11	-	TRBV30	TRBJ1-2	-
TGTGCCAGCAGCTTGGTCCATCGGAATGAGCAGTTCTTC	CASSLVHRNEQFF	13	few	TRBV7-2	TRBJ2-1	-
TGTGCCAGTAGTACCTTGAGGGAACAGCCCCAGCATTTT	CASSTLREQPQHF	13	-	TRBV19	TRBJ1-5	-
TGCGCCAGCAGCCAAGATCGGACAGGGGGCCAGGAGACCCAGTACTTC	CASSQDRTGGQETQYF	16	-	TRBV4-1	TRBJ2-5	TRBD1
TGTGCCAGCAGTCCGAAAGTTAGGGGGCACGAGCAGTACTTC	CASSPKVRGHEQYF	14	-	TRBV27	TRBJ2-7	TRBD1
TGTGCCAGCAGCCTATTTCGGGCGGGCGGGGAGCTGTTTTTT	CASSLFRAGGELFF	14	-	TRBV7-2	TRBJ2-2	-
TGTGCCAGCACCCGGGGGTCCAGAGACTTCTATGGCTACACCTTC	CASTRGSRDFYGYTF	15	-	TRBV5-4	TRBJ1-2	-
TGTGCCAGCAGCCCCCATTACTATAATGAAAAACTGTTTTTT	CASSPHYYNEKLFF	14	many	TRBV6-5	TRBJ1-4	-
TGTGCCAGCAGCGTAAAGGCGGGAGTCAATGAGCAGTTCTTC	CASSVKAGVNEQFF	14	-	TRBV9	TRBJ2-1	TRBD2
TGCAGCGTTGCGGTGGGCTCCGAGACCCAGTACTTC	CSVAVGSETQYF	12	-	TRBV29-1	TRBJ2-5	-
TGTGCCAGCAGCCCCAGGGGACTAGGCCCCACCGGGGAGCTGTTTTTT	CASSPRGLGPTGELFF	16	-	TRBV7-8	TRBJ2-2	TRBD2
TGTGCCACCAGCAGAGGAGGGACAGAAGAGACCCAGTACTTC	CATSRGGTEETQYF	14	-	TRBV15	TRBJ2-5	TRBD1
TGCGCCAGCAGCCAACGGACTACTGGGGCCAACAATGAGCAGTTCTTC	CASSQRTTGANNEQFF	16	-	TRBV4-1	TRBJ2-1	-
TGTGCCAGCAGCTGGAGGAGGGAGCGGGACACTGAAGCTTTCTTT	CASSWRRERDTEAFF	15	-	TRBV5-4	TRBJ1-1	-